Sequencing of this T cell receptor beta chain was carried out in a study of radiation and T cells in renal cell carcinoma. Clones were read by immunoSEQ multiplex PCR, and TCRdb kept only the in-frame ones, dropping some. The table shows 140,000 to 150,000 clones, with roughly 90% occurring only once. The time point: blood 4 weeks post-SBRT, at nephrectomy. The sample's treatment: 15 Gy SBRT to primary tumor, nephrectomy 4 weeks later. The V gene end was trimmed by 5 bases and the J gene end by 4 bases; junction bases not matched to a gene: 3. CDR3 length: 15 amino acids. Germline CDR1 and CDR2: SGHTA and FQGTGA.

Material: blood, obtained from a patient whose treatment included radiotherapy and nephrectomy. This TCR was recovered from a woman aged 50 to 60 with renal cell carcinoma. This chain links TRBV7-3 with TRBJ2-3; 13 bases fit TRBD2. The CDR3 sequence: CASSAGLAGSDTQYF. The DNA for the CDR3 is TGTGCCAGCAGCGCGGGACTAGCGGGATCAGATACGCAGTATTTT. The complete variable domain, with remaining parts taken from reference TRBV7-3 and TRBJ2-3, reads GAGVSQTPSNKVTEKGKYVELRCDPISGHTALYWYRQSLGQGPEFLIYFQGTGAADDSGLPNDRFFAVRPEGSVSTLKIQRTERGDSAVYLCASSAGLAGSDTQYFGPGTRLTVL.